Each of the 17 T cell receptor beta chains below was sequenced from the same sample in a study of blood T cell repertoires in COVID-19. Sequenced by immunoSEQ multiplex PCR; TCRdb stores in-frame clones only, minus some. Counted here are a few hundred thousand clones, 86% occurring once; the ten biggest clones make up less than 4.5%. The specimen sequenced was peripheral blood. Source of these receptors: a man between 18 and 35 years old with active or convalescent COVID-19.

The genes are TRBV9 and TRBJ2-5; 9 bases align to TRBD2. Germline loops: CDR1 SGDLS, CDR2 YYNGEE. The V gene end was trimmed by 0 bases and the J gene end by 4 bases; junction bases not matched to a gene: 4. The CDR3 consists of 15 residues. CDR3 region: CASSVDTSGLETQYF. The CDR3 nucleotides read TGTGCCAGCAGCGTAGATACTAGCGGGTTAGAGACCCAGTACTTC.

The V call is TRBV7-9, the J call TRBJ2-4, with D uncertain. Between the trimmed V and J ends, which lost 5 bases and 4 bases, there was a span of 12 bases. The CDR3 is 14 amino acids. Germline CDR1 and CDR2: SEHNR and FQNEAQ (reference sequence). The CDR3 loop reads CASSPAGRKNIQYF. The CDR3 region has the DNA TGTGCCAGCAGCCCGGCCGGCAGGAAAAACATTCAGTACTTC.

The genes are TRBV27 and TRBJ2-1, with TRBD2 matching over 9 bases. With V trimmed by 2 bases and J by 5 bases, 7 bases remained unmatched. This CDR3 contains 16 residues. The germline CDR1 and CDR2 sequences are MNHEY and SMNVEV (reference sequence). The CDR3 reads CASSLAGGFGHNEQFF. In DNA, the CDR3 is TGTGCCAGCAGTTTAGCGGGGGGGTTTGGGCACAATGAGCAGTTCTTC.

The chain carries TRBV6-2 or TRBV6-3 and TRBJ2-2; possible D gene TRBD1, 5 bases. The CDR3 is 14 amino acids. V was shortened by 4 bases and J by 1 base, with 7 bases between the two germline ends. CDR1 is MNHEY and CDR2 is SVGEGT in the germline V gene. In DNA, the CDR3 is TGTGCCAGCAGTTTTGGACAGAACACCGGGGAGCTGTTTTTT. Translated, it gives CASSFGQNTGELFF.

The chain employs TRBV9 and TRBJ2-2; TRBD2 matches at 13 bases. The CDR3 sequence is 18 residues long. Trimming removed 4 bases from V and 7 bases from J; junction bases left unmatched: 13. Per germline, CDR1 SGDLS and CDR2 YYNGEE. The CDR3 DNA sequence: TGTGCCAGCAGCCCCCGACTAGCGGGGGGACCTCGGGGCGGGGAGCTGTTTTTT. The encoded protein is CASSPRLAGGPRGGELFF.

This clone was observed once. The chain carries TRBV9 and TRBJ2-2, with TRBD2 matching 7 bases. CDR3 length equals 15 residues. Germline trimming cut 1 base from V and 4 bases from J; bases unmatched to any gene: 4. In germline, CDR1 is SGDLS, CDR2 YYNGEE. The CDR3 spells CASSVLAGATGELFF. The DNA for the CDR3 is TGTGCCAGCAGCGTATTGGCGGGAGCCACCGGGGAGCTGTTTTTT.

The chain couples TRBV27 to TRBJ1-5; D is unresolved. CDR1 MNHEY and CDR2 SMNVEV come from the germline V gene (reference sequence). The CDR3 runs to 11 residues. Trimming left V 7 bases short and J 10 bases short, with 11 bases between. CDR3 region: CASTRVTPQHF. The CDR3 region has the DNA TGTGCCAGCACGCGGGTCACCCCCCAGCATTTT.

The chain uses TRBV27 and TRBJ2-1, with 8 bases matching TRBD2. The trim removed 2 bases at V and 1 base at J, leaving 4 bases unmatched. Germline V gene lookup returns CDR1 MNHEY and CDR2 SMNVEV (reference sequence). The CDR3 is 16 residues long. The CDR3 loop reads CASSLMAGGSYNEQFF. CDR3 nucleotide sequence: TGTGCCAGCAGTTTAATGGCGGGAGGATCCTACAATGAGCAGTTCTTC.

The V gene is TRBV3-1 (or the pseudogene TRBV3-2), the J gene TRBJ2-5; D is perhaps TRBD2 (7 bases). The V gene's germline CDR1 is LGHDT and CDR2 YNNKEL (reference sequence). The germline V and J ends were trimmed by 4 bases and 3 bases, with 12 bases remaining between them. The CDR3 has 14 residues. This CDR3 reads CASSPEGGEETQYF. CDR3 nucleotides: TGTGCCAGCAGCCCGGAGGGGGGGGAAGAGACCCAGTACTTC.

The rearrangement uses TRBV21-1 and TRBJ2-2; TRBD1 is the table's D call and was not checked against the DNA. TRBV21-1 constitutes a pseudogene. The CDR3 contains 15 residues. CDR3 sequence (DNA): TGTGCCAGCAGCCTAAAGGGGACGAACACCGGGGAGCTGTTTTTT. Translating gives CASSLKGTNTGELFF.

The genes are TRBV3-1 (or the pseudogene TRBV3-2) and TRBJ2-7, with D perhaps TRBD1 (7 bases). V was pared by 3 bases and J by 5 bases, with 14 bases between. Looked up from germline, CDR1 is LGHDT and CDR2 is YNNKEL (reference sequence). The CDR3 runs 14 residues. The CDR3 DNA sequence: TGTGCCAGCAGCCAGCAAGGGGGCGGGGACGAGCAGTACTTC. Translating gives CASSQQGGGDEQYF.

The V gene is TRBV7-9, the J gene TRBJ2-3; D is unclear. The V gene lost 5 bases and the J gene lost 7 bases, with 7 bases spanning the gap. The CDR3 is 11 residues long. CDR1 and CDR2 (germline): SEHNR, FQNEAQ (reference sequence). The CDR3 spells CASSPKNTQYF. The CDR3, as DNA: TGTGCCAGCAGCCCCAAAAATACGCAGTATTTT. Supplemented by reference TRBV7-9 and TRBJ2-3, the full variable domain reads DTGVSQNPRHKITKRGQNVTFRCDPISEHNRLYWYRQTLGQGPEFLTYFQNEAQLEKSRLLSDRFSAERPKGSFSTLEIQRTEQGDSAMYLCASSPKNTQYFGPGTRLTVL.

CDR3 region: CASSLESGRAGEEQFF. The CDR3, as DNA: TGTGCCAGCAGCCTTGAGAGCGGGAGGGCCGGGGAGGAGCAGTTCTTC. The chain uses TRBV7-6 and TRBJ2-1; TRBD2 agrees at 10 bases. The CDR3 covers 16 residues. Germline values: CDR1 SGHVS, CDR2 FNYEAQ. Trimming at V came to 5 bases and at J to 10 bases, leaving 14 bases not matched to a gene.

This chain joins TRBV5-1 and TRBJ2-7, with D perhaps matching TRBD2 (6 bases). The CDR3 has 16 amino acids. V was trimmed by 2 bases and J by 0 bases, leaving 15 bases between them. From germline, CDR1 is SGHRS and CDR2 YFSETQ. CDR3 in DNA: TGCGCCAGCAGCTTTGCTTTTTGGACTACCTCCTACGAGCAGTACTTC. It specifies CASSFAFWTTSYEQYF.

Here the CDR3 reads CASSEIWTGGRNEQFF. The CDR3 nucleotides read TGTGCCAGCAGTGAGATTTGGACAGGGGGCAGGAATGAGCAGTTCTTC. The rearrangement uses TRBV25-1 and TRBJ2-1; the match to TRBD1 covers 11 bases. The germline gives CDR1 MGHDK, CDR2 SYGVNS. The CDR3 totals 16 residues. Trimming took 3 bases from V and 7 from J; bases not matched to a gene: 8.

The J gene is TRBJ1-4, the V gene TRBV4-1; unclear D gene. Germline V gene data show CDR1 as MGHRA and CDR2 as YSYEKL. This CDR3 comprises 13 residues. V lost 1 base to trimming and J lost 7 bases, with 7 bases between them. The CDR3 loop reads CASSQATGEKLFF. CDR3 sequence (DNA): TGCGCCAGCAGCCAAGCGACGGGTGAAAAACTGTTTTTT.

The rearrangement uses TRBV19 and TRBJ1-3; 7 bases line up with TRBD1. Germline V gene data show CDR1 as LNHDA and CDR2 as SQIVND (reference sequence). CDR3 length equals 15 residues. V lost 6 bases to trimming and J lost 5 bases; unmatched junction nucleotides: 10. The DNA of the CDR3 is TGTGCCAGTAGGCCGACAGGGCAGACACGAAACACCATATATTTT. This gives the protein CASRPTGQTRNTIYF.